This T cell receptor (beta chain) was retrieved from a study of shared clonotypes between healthy human individuals. Study-wide results and caveats: Sampling included only blood; tissue repertoires likely differ.

Losses at the gene ends were 8 bases for V and 0 bases for J; bases not matched to a gene: 1. This CDR3 spans 14 amino acids. Germline V CDR1 and CDR2: MNHEY, SMNVEV (reference sequence). Produced via immunoSEQ multiplex PCR; TCRdb's table is partial and in-frame only. The profile shows around 700,000 clones, around 72% of them singletons. In regard to this clone: The target antigen is unknown.

The sequence came from a woman in her 30s in good health. The sequencing input was memory CD4+ T cells sorted from blood. Stated subset: CD45RA-negative fraction. The J gene is TRBJ2-1, the V gene TRBV27; 10 bases fit TRBD2. The CDR3 DNA follows: TGTGCCAGCGCTAGCGGGAGCTCCTACAATGAGCAGTTCTTC. Protein sequence: CASASGSSYNEQFF.